This T cell receptor beta chain is from a study of tumor-infiltrating lymphocytes in primary liver carcinoma. Background on the study: Participating patients were men and women between 30 and 69 years old. Productive TCRbeta read yields ran from roughly 3.65 to 7.13 million per sample and were similar between tissues.

DNA and RNA were both co-extracted from 20-30 mg of bulk tissue that had not been sorted. Of note for this clonotype: Antigen: not known.

Study-level results: Lesser overlap characterized tumor-adjacent and tumor-blood pairs relative to tumor region pairs.

This CDR3 is built from 14 residues. V lost 4 bases and J lost 4; bases outside the gene matches: 7. CDR1 and CDR2 from the germline V gene are SQVTM and ANQGSEA. TCR beta cDNA was prepared out of approximately 500 ng total RNA by means of a constant-region primer. Three-round nested multiplex PCR performed with slightly modified ARM-PCR produced the TCR beta libraries. Forward primers for TRBV1-TRBV30 and a C-beta reverse primer served the first two PCR rounds, at about 9 cycles each. TCRdb independently ran MiXCR on the multiplex PCR reads; one entry per CDR3 protein. In the table there are fewer than 150,000 distinct CDR3 sequences, less than 80% of which are singletons.

The genes are TRBV29-1 and TRBJ2-3; TRBD2 agrees at 8 bases. Sequenced: liver tumor tissue from sampling region 1. Subset reported: tumor region T1, superior pole. This TCR was recovered from a woman aged 55-69 years with primary liver carcinoma and hepatitis B virus infection. CDR3 sequence reads: CSVVGGGRADTQYF. The CDR3 coding sequence is TGCAGCGTTGTTGGCGGGGGGCGTGCAGATACGCAGTATTTT.